Each of the 27 T cell receptor beta chains below was sequenced from the same sample in a study of T-cell memory formation after mild COVID-19. TCRdb re-analysed the 5' RACE reads in MiXCR, keeping a single row per CDR3 protein. This table has fewer than 400,000 distinct CDR3 sequences, 10% to 15% appearing once. The sample was PBMCs or a T cell subset sorted from them (not recorded which). The receptors here all came from a man aged 18 to 29 who had mild COVID-19 (a few samples of this study predate the infection). Cell type and time point are not known.

The chain joins TRBV6-5 to TRBJ2-7; perhaps TRBD1 as D (5 bases). The CDR3 contains 13 residues. The V end lost 6 bases, the J end lost 7 bases, and 16 bases lay between the germline ends. Germline-derived CDR1 and CDR2 are MNHEY and SVGAGI. The CDR3 DNA is TGTGCCAGCAGCGACAGCGTAGCCGGAGAGCAGTACTTC. Translation gives CASSDSVAGEQYF.

This chain connects TRBV5-4 to TRBJ1-1, with D possibly TRBD1 on 5 matching bases. The CDR3 is made up of 13 amino acids. The germline V gene has CDR1 SGHNT and CDR2 YYREEE (reference sequence). The V and J ends lost 0 bases and 7 bases respectively, with 10 bases between them. The DNA of the CDR3 is TGTGCCAGCAGCTTGGATCTCACAGGTGAAGCTTTCTTT. Translation: CASSLDLTGEAFF.

There are a few counts of this clonotype. The chain carries TRBV7-3 and TRBJ2-3; TRBD1 matches at 8 bases. V dropped 2 bases and J dropped 4; count of bases not matched to a gene: 5. CDR3 size: 15 residues. Germline loops: CDR1 SGHTA, CDR2 FQGTGA. Here the CDR3 reads CASSLQGASSDTQYF. The CDR3 DNA is TGTGCCAGCAGCTTACAGGGGGCGAGCTCAGATACGCAGTATTTT.

In its sample, this clonotype was seen a few times. The chain links TRBV11-2 to TRBJ2-5; possible D gene TRBD2, 6 bases. This CDR3 is 13 amino acids long. CDR1 is SGHAT, CDR2 FQNNGV, per germline. The ends were cut back, 8 bases at V and 9 bases at J, with 19 bases in the middle. The CDR3 sequence is CASSGERGGAQYF. The CDR3 region has the DNA TGTGCCAGCTCGGGGGAACGCGGTGGGGCCCAGTACTTC.

The gene calls are TRBV7-9 and TRBJ1-4; 7 nucleotides agree with TRBD1. Per germline, CDR1 SEHNR and CDR2 FQNEAQ (reference sequence). The CDR3 runs 17 residues. V lost 1 base, J lost 0 bases, and 5 bases stayed unmatched. The CDR3 is CASSLEGQLTTNEKLFF. The CDR3 region has the DNA TGTGCCAGCAGCTTAGAGGGACAGCTAACAACTAATGAAAAACTGTTTTTT.

Concerning this clonotype itself: The limits of the CDR3 on the DNA are not certain, so only TCRdb's listed CDR3 is given. The chain has TRBV11-2 and TRBJ2-7; the D call of TRBD2 is as the table states it, not checked on the DNA. Germline CDR1 SGHAT, CDR2 FQNNGV. The CDR3 numbers 22 amino acids, ends counted. CDR3 residues: CASSPLSHYEQYFGPGRGEQYF.

This chain joins TRBV7-2 and TRBJ1-5; no firm D call. V was cut by 0 bases and J by 6 bases, with 6 bases left in between. Germline V lookup: CDR1 SGHTA, CDR2 FQGNSA. The CDR3 has 13 residues. Here the CDR3 reads CASSLAPSQPQHF. CDR3 bases: TGTGCCAGCAGCTTAGCCCCGAGTCAGCCCCAGCATTTT.

The chain carries TRBV7-8 and TRBJ2-1; unclear D gene. Germline V lookup: CDR1 SGHVS, CDR2 FQNEAQ. Trimming removed 5 bases at V and 5 bases at J, with 16 bases between. The CDR3 sequence is 15 residues long. Here the CDR3 DNA reads TGTGCCAGCAGCGGCCTACAACCGCTAGACAATGAGCAGTTCTTC. Translation gives CASSGLQPLDNEQFF.

V usage is TRBV28 and J usage is TRBJ1-2; D is uncertain. The germline V gene has CDR1 MDHEN and CDR2 SYDVKM. The CDR3 is 12 amino acids. Trimming stripped 7 bases from V and 8 bases from J, with 14 bases between. In DNA, the CDR3 is TGTGCCAGCACCGCGGTCGATAGGGGCTACACCTTC. This encodes CASTAVDRGYTF.

This clonotype was counted ten times or more. The V gene is TRBV19, the J gene TRBJ2-1, with a weak D call TRBD1 (5 bases). The CDR3 length is 13 residues. V shed 3 bases and J shed 5 bases, with 8 bases lying between them. Germline V gene lookup returns CDR1 LNHDA and CDR2 SQIVND (reference sequence). DNA of the CDR3: TGTGCCAGTAGTATCAGGGTTAACAATGAGCAGTTCTTC. Translated: CASSIRVNNEQFF.

This clonotype was observed once. This chain links TRBV18 with TRBJ1-1, with 7 bases aligning to TRBD1. J was trimmed by 2 bases and V by 3 bases; bases with no gene match: 9. The germline gives CDR1 KGHSH, CDR2 LQKENI. This CDR3 is built from 16 residues. The CDR3 DNA follows: TGTGCCAGCTCACCGTTCGACAGGGTGGTAAACACTGAAGCTTTCTTT. This translates into CASSPFDRVVNTEAFF.

The table lists this clonotype with a few counts. The V call is TRBV4-3, the J call TRBJ1-4; a possible D gene is TRBD1 (5 bases). The V end was cut by 5 bases, the J end by 0 bases, with 13 bases between. Per the germline V gene, CDR1 is LGHNA and CDR2 is YSLEER. This CDR3 is built from 16 residues. CDR3 in DNA: TGCGCCAGCAGCTATTGGGGGGGGACAACTAATGAAAAACTGTTTTTT. Protein sequence: CASSYWGGTTNEKLFF.

The V call is TRBV20-1, the J call TRBJ2-4; D possibly matches TRBD1 or TRBD2 (5 bases each). V gave up 6 bases and J gave up 0 bases, with 12 bases separating them. The germline CDR1 and CDR2 sequences are DFQATT and SNEGSKA (reference sequence). The CDR3 runs to 14 residues. CDR3 sequence (DNA): TGCAGTGCACGGGACGGGCAAGCCAAAAACATTCAGTACTTC. The encoded protein is CSARDGQAKNIQYF.

This clonotype showed up just a few times. The chain is built from TRBV7-2 and TRBJ2-1; D perhaps matches TRBD2 (7 bases). Germline assignment: CDR1 SGHTA and CDR2 FQGNSA. CDR3 length: 16 residues. Trimming took 2 bases from V and 4 from J, leaving 15 bases between them. CDR3 protein: CASSLQFGGRYNEQFF. The CDR3 region has the DNA TGTGCCAGCAGCTTACAGTTCGGGGGGCGTTACAATGAGCAGTTCTTC.

The chain is built from TRBV6-2 or TRBV6-3 and TRBJ2-3, with a tentative D call TRBD2 (6 bases). The V and J ends lost 7 bases and 4 bases respectively, with 18 bases between them. Germline loops: CDR1 MNHEY, CDR2 SVGEGT. This CDR3 comprises 15 residues. CDR3 DNA sequence: TGTGCCAGCAAACGCCGACTAGTTTTCCCAGATACGCAGTATTTT. It is translated as CASKRRLVFPDTQYF.

In nucleotides, the CDR3 is TGTGCCAGCAGCTTAGGGGGGACTCCTAGGGAGCAGTTCTTC. It codes for CASSLGGTPREQFF. This chain uses TRBV7-2 with TRBJ2-1; D perhaps matches TRBD2 (6 bases). This CDR3 is 14 amino acids long. The germline V and J ends were trimmed by 1 base and 10 bases, with 14 bases remaining between them. CDR1 is SGHTA and CDR2 is FQGNSA in the germline V gene. The full variable domain, with the rest looked up from reference TRBV7-2 and TRBJ2-1, is GAGVSQSPSNKVTEKGKDVELRCDPISGHTALYWYRQSLGQGLEFLIYFQGNSAPDKSGLPSDRFSAERTGGSVSTLTIQRTQQEDSAVYLCASSLGGTPREQFFGPGTRLTVL.

This clonotype was seen at least ten times. CDR3 bases: TGTGCCAGCAGTTTTCAGGGGCGACAGGTGTACGAGCAGTACTTC. Protein: CASSFQGRQVYEQYF. V and J are TRBV27 and TRBJ2-7; the D gene is possibly TRBD1 (6 bases). The V gene lost 3 bases and the J gene lost 4 bases, with 16 bases spanning the gap. The CDR3 loop spans 15 amino acids. Germline loops: CDR1 MNHEY, CDR2 SMNVEV (reference sequence).

The chain carries TRBV6-1 and TRBJ2-7, with D hard to call. CDR3 length equals 13 residues. Between the trimmed V and J ends, which lost 11 bases and 4 bases, there was a span of 18 bases. CDR1 and CDR2 from the germline V gene are MNHNS and SASEGT. CDR3 coding DNA: TGTGCCTTCCCTATGAGAGGCGCATACGAGCAGTACGTC. It specifies CAFPMRGAYEQYV.

Only a few counts were recorded for this clonotype. The V and J genes are TRBV12-3 or TRBV12-4 and TRBJ2-3; 8 nucleotides agree with TRBD1. The CDR3 covers 16 residues. V shed 4 bases and J 4 bases; nucleotides not matched to a gene: 10. The CDR3 DNA reads TGTGCCAGCAGTTGGGGAACTAGCAGGGGGCCAGATACGCAGTATTTT. This translates into CASSWGTSRGPDTQYF.

This clonotype was observed a handful of times. The chain recombines TRBV7-9 with TRBJ2-5, with D unresolved. Germline CDR1 reads SEHNR; CDR2 reads FQNEAQ (reference sequence). This CDR3 has 10 amino acids. The V and J ends lost 4 bases and 5 bases respectively, with 2 bases between them. DNA for the CDR3: TGTGCCAGCAGCTCTGAGACCCAGTACTTC. This translates into CASSSETQYF.

This rearrangement joins TRBV29-1 to TRBJ1-1, with D tentatively TRBD1 (6 bases). Per the germline V gene, CDR1 is SQVTM and CDR2 is ANQGSEA. The V end lost 6 bases, the J end lost 5 bases, and 16 bases lay between the germline ends. The CDR3 length is 13 residues. CDR3 amino acids: CSVNRDIRTEAFF. The CDR3, as DNA: TGCAGCGTAAACAGGGATATTCGGACTGAAGCTTTCTTT.

This chain uses TRBV7-8 with TRBJ1-1; D gene uncertain. Germline loops: CDR1 SGHVS, CDR2 FQNEAQ. The CDR3 has 14 residues. Trimming took 1 base from V and 4 from J, leaving 10 bases between them. The CDR3 sequence: CASSLGGSTTEAFF. CDR3 coding DNA: TGTGCCAGCAGCTTAGGTGGAAGTACCACTGAAGCTTTCTTT.

The V gene is TRBV6-2 or TRBV6-3, the J gene TRBJ1-5, with D possibly being TRBD1 (5 bases). Germline V CDR1 and CDR2: MNHEY, SVGEGT. Between the trimmed V and J ends, which lost 8 bases and 4 bases, there was a span of 24 bases. The CDR3 contains 17 residues. CDR3 loop: CASSSGGVRGLNQPQHF. Written as DNA, the CDR3 is TGTGCCAGCTCCAGCGGGGGTGTAAGAGGGCTGAATCAGCCCCAGCATTTT.

This clonotype was recorded a few times. The chain recombines TRBV7-8 with TRBJ2-5, with no clear D. This CDR3 spans 16 amino acids. Germline assignment: CDR1 SGHVS and CDR2 FQNEAQ. V shed 5 bases and J shed 5 bases, with 21 bases lying between them. CDR3 loop: CASSVARRASMETQYF. Written as DNA, the CDR3 is TGTGCCAGCAGCGTGGCGAGGCGCGCGAGTATGGAGACCCAGTACTTC. The full variable domain, completed using reference TRBV7-8 and TRBJ2-5, is GAGVSQSPRYKVAKRGQDVALRCDPISGHVSLFWYQQALGQGPEFLTYFQNEAQLDKSGLPSDRFFAERPEGSVSTLKIQRTQQEDSAVYLCASSVARRASMETQYFGPGTRLLVL.

The chain employs TRBV20-1 and TRBJ2-7, with D possibly matching TRBD2 (6 bases). Germline V gene lookup returns CDR1 DFQATT and CDR2 SNEGSKA (reference sequence). CDR3 size: 13 residues. V lost 6 bases, J lost 2 bases, and 14 bases lay in between. This CDR3 is CSAQEGKPYEQYF. CDR3 sequence (DNA): TGCAGTGCCCAGGAGGGGAAACCCTACGAGCAGTACTTC.

This clonotype was detected only a few times. V gene TRBV9 combines with J gene TRBJ2-3; 8 bases align to TRBD1. Germline CDR1 is SGDLS and CDR2 is YYNGEE. V lost 4 bases to trimming and J lost 2 bases; unmatched junction nucleotides: 12. CDR3 size: 17 residues. CDR3 protein: CASSRPRDRWATDTQYF. CDR3 bases: TGTGCCAGCAGCAGACCCAGGGACAGGTGGGCCACAGATACGCAGTATTTT.

V gene TRBV7-3 combines with J gene TRBJ2-3; 7 positions match TRBD2. V shed 5 bases, J shed 7 bases, and the junction held 9 bases outside the gene matches. CDR1 and CDR2 from the germline V gene are SGHTA and FQGTGA. The CDR3 totals 14 residues. CDR3 bases: TGTGCCAGCAGCCCGGGGGGATACATTTATACGCAGTATTTT. It is translated as CASSPGGYIYTQYF.